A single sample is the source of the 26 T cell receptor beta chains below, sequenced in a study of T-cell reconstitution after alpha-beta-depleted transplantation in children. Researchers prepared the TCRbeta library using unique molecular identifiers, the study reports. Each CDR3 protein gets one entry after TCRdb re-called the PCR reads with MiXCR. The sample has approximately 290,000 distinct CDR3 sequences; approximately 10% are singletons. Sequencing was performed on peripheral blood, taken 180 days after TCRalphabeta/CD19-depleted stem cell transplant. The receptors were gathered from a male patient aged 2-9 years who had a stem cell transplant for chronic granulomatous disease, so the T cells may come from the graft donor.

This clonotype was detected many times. The CDR3 protein is CASTSWTGPTQETQYF. CDR3 bases: TGTGCCAGCACCTCTTGGACGGGCCCCACACAAGAGACCCAGTACTTC. V usage is TRBV25-1 and J usage is TRBJ2-5; D not certain. Germline assignment: CDR1 MGHDK and CDR2 SYGVNS. Trimming left V 7 bases short and J 2 bases short, with 20 bases between. CDR3 length equals 16 residues.

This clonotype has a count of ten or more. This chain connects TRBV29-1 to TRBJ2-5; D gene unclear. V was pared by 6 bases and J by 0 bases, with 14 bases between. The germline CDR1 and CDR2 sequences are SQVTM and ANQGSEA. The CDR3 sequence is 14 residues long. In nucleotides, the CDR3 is TGCAGCGTACCGGGTGTGGTGTACCAAGAGACCCAGTACTTC. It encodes CSVPGVVYQETQYF.

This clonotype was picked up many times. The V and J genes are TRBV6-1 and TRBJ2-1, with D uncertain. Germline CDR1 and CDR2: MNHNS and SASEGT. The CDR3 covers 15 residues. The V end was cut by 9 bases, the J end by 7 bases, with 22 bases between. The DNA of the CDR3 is TGTGCCAGTGGTTCCGCAGGATGGTTTGGGAATGAGCAGTTCTTC. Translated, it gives CASGSAGWFGNEQFF.

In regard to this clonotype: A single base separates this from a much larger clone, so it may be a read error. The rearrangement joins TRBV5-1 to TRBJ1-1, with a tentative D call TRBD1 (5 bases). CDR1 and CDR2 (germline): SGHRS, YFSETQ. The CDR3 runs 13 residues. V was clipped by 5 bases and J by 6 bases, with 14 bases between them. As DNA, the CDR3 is TGCGCCAGCAGTTCAGGGATCGGCTCTGAAGCTTTCTTT. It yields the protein CASSSGIGSEAFF.

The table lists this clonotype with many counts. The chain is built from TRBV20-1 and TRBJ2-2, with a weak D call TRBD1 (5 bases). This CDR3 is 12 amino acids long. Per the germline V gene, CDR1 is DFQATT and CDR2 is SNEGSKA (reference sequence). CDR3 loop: CSGQGGAGELFF. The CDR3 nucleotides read TGCAGCGGCCAGGGTGGCGCCGGGGAGCTGTTTTTT.

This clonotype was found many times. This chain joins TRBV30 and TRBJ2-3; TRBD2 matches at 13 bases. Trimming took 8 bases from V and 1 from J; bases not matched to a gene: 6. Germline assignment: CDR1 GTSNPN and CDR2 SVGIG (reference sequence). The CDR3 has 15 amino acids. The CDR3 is CARTSGRARTDTQYF. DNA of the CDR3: TGTGCCCGAACTAGCGGGAGGGCTCGCACAGATACGCAGTATTTT.

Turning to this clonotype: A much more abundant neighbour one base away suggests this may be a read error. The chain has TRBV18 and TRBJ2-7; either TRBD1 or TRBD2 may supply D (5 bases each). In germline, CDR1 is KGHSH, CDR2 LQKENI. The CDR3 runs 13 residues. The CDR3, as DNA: TGTGCCAGCGCACCACTGGGGGAAAGGGAGCAGTACTTC. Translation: CASAPLGEREQYF.

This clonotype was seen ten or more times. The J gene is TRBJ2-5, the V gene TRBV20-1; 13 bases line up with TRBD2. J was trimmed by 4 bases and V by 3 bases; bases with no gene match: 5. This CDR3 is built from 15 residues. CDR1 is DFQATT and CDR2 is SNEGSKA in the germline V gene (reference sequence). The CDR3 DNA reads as TGCAGTGCTAGGTCAAGACTAGCGGGAGGAGAGACCCAGTACTTC. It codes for CSARSRLAGGETQYF.

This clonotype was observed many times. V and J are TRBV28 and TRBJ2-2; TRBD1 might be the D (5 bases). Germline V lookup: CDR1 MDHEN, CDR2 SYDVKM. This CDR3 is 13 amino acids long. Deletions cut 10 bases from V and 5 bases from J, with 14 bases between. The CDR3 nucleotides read TGTGCCATCAGGGTCACAGTTACCGGGGAGCTGTTTTTT. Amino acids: CAIRVTVTGELFF. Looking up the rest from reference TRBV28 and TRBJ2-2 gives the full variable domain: DVKVTQSSRYLVKRTGEKVFLECVQDMDHENMFWYRQDPGLGLRLIYFSYDVKMKEKGDIPEGYSVSREKKERFSLILESASTNQTSMYLCAIRVTVTGELFFGEGSRLTVL.

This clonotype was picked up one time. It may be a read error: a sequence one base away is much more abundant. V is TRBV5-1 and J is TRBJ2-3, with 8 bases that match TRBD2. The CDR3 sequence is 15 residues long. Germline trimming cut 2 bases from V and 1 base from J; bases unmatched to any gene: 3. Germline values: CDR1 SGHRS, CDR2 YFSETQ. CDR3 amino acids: CASSFGSGGTDTQYF. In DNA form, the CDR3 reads TGCGCCAGCAGCTTCGGTAGCGGGGGCACAGATACGCAGTATTTT.

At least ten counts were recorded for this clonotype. The CDR3 nucleotides are TGTGCCAGCAGCCAAGAGACAAGATCCACCGGGGAGCTGTTTTTT. It is translated as CASSQETRSTGELFF. The V gene is TRBV4-2, the J gene TRBJ2-2; no clear D gene. This CDR3 region has 15 residues. Trimming stripped 0 bases from V and 4 bases from J, with 9 bases between. Germline CDR1 is LGHNA and CDR2 is YNFKEQ.

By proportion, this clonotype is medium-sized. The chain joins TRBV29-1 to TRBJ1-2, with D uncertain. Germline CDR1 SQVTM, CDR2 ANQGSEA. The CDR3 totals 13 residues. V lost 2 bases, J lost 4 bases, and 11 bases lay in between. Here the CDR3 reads CSVERGSGYGYTF. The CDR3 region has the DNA TGCAGCGTTGAACGGGGAAGCGGCTATGGCTACACCTTC.

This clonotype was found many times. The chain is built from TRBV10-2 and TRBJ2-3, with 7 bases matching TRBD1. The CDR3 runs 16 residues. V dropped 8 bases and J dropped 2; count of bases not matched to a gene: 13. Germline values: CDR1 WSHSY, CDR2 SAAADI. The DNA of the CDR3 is TGCGCCAGCTACAAGACAGGGTCGGTACCCACAGATACGCAGTATTTT. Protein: CASYKTGSVPTDTQYF.

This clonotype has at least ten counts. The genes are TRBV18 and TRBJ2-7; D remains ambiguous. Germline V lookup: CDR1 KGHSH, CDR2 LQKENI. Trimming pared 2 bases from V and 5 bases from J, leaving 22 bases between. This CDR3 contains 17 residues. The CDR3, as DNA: TGTGCCAGCTCACCATCGCTTGGCTCCAGTGGTTTGGACGAGCAGTACTTC. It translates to CASSPSLGSSGLDEQYF.

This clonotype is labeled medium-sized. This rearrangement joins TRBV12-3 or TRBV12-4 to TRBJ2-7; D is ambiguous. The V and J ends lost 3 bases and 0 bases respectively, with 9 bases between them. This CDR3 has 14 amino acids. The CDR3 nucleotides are TGTGCCAGCAGTTTGGGCAGTAGCTCCTACGAGCAGTACTTC. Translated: CASSLGSSSYEQYF.

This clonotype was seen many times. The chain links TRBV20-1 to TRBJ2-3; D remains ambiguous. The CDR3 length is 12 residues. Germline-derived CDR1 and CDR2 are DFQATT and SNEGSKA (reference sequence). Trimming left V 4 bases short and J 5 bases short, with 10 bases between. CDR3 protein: CSATDREDTQYF. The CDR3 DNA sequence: TGCAGTGCTACGGACCGCGAAGATACGCAGTATTTT.

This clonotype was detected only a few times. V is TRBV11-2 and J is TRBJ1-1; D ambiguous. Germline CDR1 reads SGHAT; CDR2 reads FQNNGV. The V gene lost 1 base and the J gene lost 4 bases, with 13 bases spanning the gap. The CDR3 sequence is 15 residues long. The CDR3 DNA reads TGTGCCAGCAGCTTAGGATCGGGCCTTTTCACTGAAGCTTTCTTT. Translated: CASSLGSGLFTEAFF.

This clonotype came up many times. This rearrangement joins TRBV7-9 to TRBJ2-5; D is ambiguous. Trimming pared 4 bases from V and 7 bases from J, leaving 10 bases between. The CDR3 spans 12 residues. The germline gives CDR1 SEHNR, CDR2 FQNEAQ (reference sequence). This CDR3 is CASSSDLSTQYF. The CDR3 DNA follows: TGTGCCAGCAGCTCTGATCTGTCGACCCAGTACTTC.

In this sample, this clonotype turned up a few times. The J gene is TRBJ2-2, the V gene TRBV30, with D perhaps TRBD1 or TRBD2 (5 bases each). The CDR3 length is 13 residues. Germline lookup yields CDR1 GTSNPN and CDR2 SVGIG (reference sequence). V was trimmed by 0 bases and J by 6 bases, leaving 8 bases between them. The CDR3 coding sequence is TGTGCCTGGAGTGTCTGGGACCCCGGGGAGCTGTTTTTT. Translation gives CAWSVWDPGELFF.

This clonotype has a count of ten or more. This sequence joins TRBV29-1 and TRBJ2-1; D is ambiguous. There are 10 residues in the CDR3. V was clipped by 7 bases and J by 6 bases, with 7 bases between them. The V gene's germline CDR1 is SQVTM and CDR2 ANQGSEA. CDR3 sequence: CSGQGNEQFF. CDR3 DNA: TGCAGCGGTCAAGGCAATGAGCAGTTCTTC.

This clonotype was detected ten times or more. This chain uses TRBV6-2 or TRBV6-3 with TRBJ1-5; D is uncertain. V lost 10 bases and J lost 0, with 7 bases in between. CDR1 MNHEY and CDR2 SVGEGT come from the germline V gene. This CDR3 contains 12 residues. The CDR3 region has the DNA TGTGCCACCGCGTATAGCAATCAGCCCCAGCATTTT. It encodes CATAYSNQPQHF.

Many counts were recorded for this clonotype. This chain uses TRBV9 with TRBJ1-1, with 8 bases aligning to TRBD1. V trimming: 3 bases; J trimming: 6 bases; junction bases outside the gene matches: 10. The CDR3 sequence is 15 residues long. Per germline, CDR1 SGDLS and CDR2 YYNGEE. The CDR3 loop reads CASSAQGAHKSEAFF. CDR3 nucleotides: TGTGCCAGCAGCGCCCAGGGGGCGCATAAGTCTGAAGCTTTCTTT.

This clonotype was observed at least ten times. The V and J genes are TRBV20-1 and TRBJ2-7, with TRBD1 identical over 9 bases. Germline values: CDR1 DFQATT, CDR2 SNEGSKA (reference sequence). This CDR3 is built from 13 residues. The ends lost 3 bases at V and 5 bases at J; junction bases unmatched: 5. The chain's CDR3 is CSARRTGVDEQYF. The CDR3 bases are TGCAGTGCTAGGCGGACAGGGGTCGACGAGCAGTACTTC.

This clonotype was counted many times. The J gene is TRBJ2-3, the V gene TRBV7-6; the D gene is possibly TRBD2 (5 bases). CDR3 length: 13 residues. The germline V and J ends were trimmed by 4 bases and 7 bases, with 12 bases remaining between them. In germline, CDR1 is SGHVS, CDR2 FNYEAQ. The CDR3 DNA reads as TGTGCCAGCAGCTCTAGCCCGGGCAATACGCAGTATTTT. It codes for CASSSSPGNTQYF. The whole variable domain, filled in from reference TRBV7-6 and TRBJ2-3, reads GAGVSQSPRYKVTKRGQDVALRCDPISGHVSLYWYRQALGQGPEFLTYFNYEAQQDKSGLPNDRFSAERPEGSISTLTIQRTEQRDSAMYRCASSSSPGNTQYFGPGTRLTVL.

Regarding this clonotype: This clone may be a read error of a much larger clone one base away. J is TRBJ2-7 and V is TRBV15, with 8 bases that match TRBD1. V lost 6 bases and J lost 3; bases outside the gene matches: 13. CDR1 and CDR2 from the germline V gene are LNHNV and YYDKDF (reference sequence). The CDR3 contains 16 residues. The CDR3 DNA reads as TGTGCCACCAGTTCCCGGACAGGGTTTTCGGTCTACGAGCAGTACTTC. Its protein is CATSSRTGFSVYEQYF.

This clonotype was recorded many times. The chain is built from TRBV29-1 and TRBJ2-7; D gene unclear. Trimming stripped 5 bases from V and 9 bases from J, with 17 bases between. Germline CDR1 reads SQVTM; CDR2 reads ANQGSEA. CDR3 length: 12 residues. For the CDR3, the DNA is TGCAGCGTTAAGTATGAGTTAGACACGCAGTACTTC. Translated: CSVKYELDTQYF.